The 10 T cell receptor beta chains given below trace back to one sample, sequenced in a study of post-analysis software for immune sequencing data. Which antigens these TCRs recognize remains unknown. Broader study findings: TRBV5-6, TRBV5-1 and TRBV20-1 belonged to a set of about five TRBV segments that were more frequent in patients than controls.

The library was made from cDNA and included unique molecular identifiers. TCRdb passed the PCR reads through MiXCR, listing each CDR3 protein once. The sample includes roughly 670,000 distinct CDR3 sequences, 59% of them seen just once. The material sequenced was blood. The receptors derive from a girl under 10 years old with multiple sclerosis.

Here the CDR3 reads CASSVVMNEQFF. CDR3 nucleotides: TGTGCCAGCAGCGTAGTTATGAATGAGCAGTTCTTC. The chain carries TRBV9 and TRBJ2-7; D remains ambiguous. With the DNA end fitting TRBJ2-1 better, the J assignment may be wrong. The CDR3 spans 12 residues. Germline CDR1 reads SGDLS; CDR2 reads YYNGEE.

The chain carries TRBV12-3 or TRBV12-4 and TRBJ2-2, with 9 bases aligning to TRBD2. V dropped 5 bases and J dropped 0; count of bases not matched to a gene: 7. The CDR3 covers 17 residues. The DNA of the CDR3 is TGTGCCAGCAGTCAGTTAGCGGGGGCGTCGAACACCGGGGAGCTGTTTTTT. Protein sequence: CASSQLAGASNTGELFF.

The rearrangement links TRBV29-1 to TRBJ2-1, with TRBD1 matching over 10 bases. V dropped 6 bases and J dropped 6; count of bases not matched to a gene: 8. Germline V gene data show CDR1 as SQVTM and CDR2 as ANQGSEA. The CDR3 extends over 14 amino acids. CDR3 bases: TGCAGCGTCGGCGGGACAGGGGTCATCAATGAGCAGTTCTTC. Its protein product is CSVGGTGVINEQFF.

The chain has TRBV7-9 and TRBJ2-7; D unclear. Germline V CDR1 and CDR2: SEHNR, FQNEAQ (reference sequence). This CDR3 contains 11 residues. V lost 2 bases and J 5 bases, leaving 4 bases between the germline ends. CDR3 sequence reads: CASSLSDEQYF. The CDR3 bases are TGTGCCAGCAGCTTATCCGACGAGCAGTACTTC.

V and J are TRBV20-1 and TRBJ1-1; 10 bases line up with TRBD1. The V gene end was trimmed by 5 bases and the J gene end by 4 bases; junction bases not matched to a gene: 13. CDR1 is DFQATT and CDR2 is SNEGSKA in the germline V gene (reference sequence). There are 16 residues in the CDR3. This CDR3 reads CSARKPLGTGVTEAFF. The CDR3 DNA follows: TGCAGTGCTCGCAAACCCCTGGGGACAGGGGTCACTGAAGCTTTCTTT.

CDR3 DNA sequence: TGTGCCATCAGTGAGTCTGGAGGGGACGGAGATGGCTACACCTTC. This translates into CAISESGGDGDGYTF. The genes are TRBV10-3 and TRBJ1-2, with D perhaps TRBD1 (5 bases). Germline CDR1 and CDR2: ENHRY and SYGVKD. The CDR3 is 15 residues long. The V and J ends lost 0 bases and 6 bases respectively, with 14 bases between them.

V usage is TRBV2 and J usage is TRBJ2-7, with TRBD1 identical over 9 bases. The germline V gene encodes CDR1 SNHLY and CDR2 FYNNEI. Trimming took 10 bases from V and 3 from J; bases not matched to a gene: 1. This CDR3 spans 11 amino acids. CDR3 loop: CATGQGYEQYF. CDR3 in DNA: TGTGCCACGGGACAGGGCTACGAGCAGTACTTC. Full variable domain (remainder filled in from reference TRBV2 and TRBJ2-7): EPEVTQTPSHQVTQMGQEVILRCVPISNHLYFYWYRQILGQKVEFLVSFYNNEISEKSEIFDDQFSVERPDGSNFTLKIRSTKLEDSAMYFCATGQGYEQYFGPGTRLTVT.

The chain uses TRBV6-5 and TRBJ2-1, with 14 bases that match TRBD2. Per germline, CDR1 MNHEY and CDR2 SVGAGI. The CDR3 consists of 15 residues. J was trimmed by 8 bases and V by 4 bases; bases with no gene match: 4. The CDR3 protein is CASSFGTSGGYEQFF. The DNA for the CDR3 is TGTGCCAGCAGTTTCGGGACTAGCGGGGGTTATGAGCAGTTCTTC.

Comment on this clonotype: The CDR3 ends on some other residue instead of the conserved phenylalanine or tryptophan, so this is likely a read error. No DNA is shown, since the ends of the CDR3 on it are uncertain; the CDR3 is the one TCRdb lists. The chain has TRBV12-3 or TRBV12-4 and TRBJ2-1. The CDR3 comprises 13 residues, both ends counted. The chain's CDR3 is CASSFNGRNERFV.

The V and J genes are TRBV7-2 and TRBJ2-1, with TRBD2 matching over 7 bases. The CDR3 covers 15 residues. Germline CDR1 is SGHTA and CDR2 is FQGNSA. After removal of 1 base from V and 5 bases from J, the junction contained 5 bases not matched to a gene. In DNA, the CDR3 is TGTGCCAGCAGCTTAGGAGGGCGGGGGAACAATGAGCAGTTCTTC. Residues: CASSLGGRGNNEQFF.